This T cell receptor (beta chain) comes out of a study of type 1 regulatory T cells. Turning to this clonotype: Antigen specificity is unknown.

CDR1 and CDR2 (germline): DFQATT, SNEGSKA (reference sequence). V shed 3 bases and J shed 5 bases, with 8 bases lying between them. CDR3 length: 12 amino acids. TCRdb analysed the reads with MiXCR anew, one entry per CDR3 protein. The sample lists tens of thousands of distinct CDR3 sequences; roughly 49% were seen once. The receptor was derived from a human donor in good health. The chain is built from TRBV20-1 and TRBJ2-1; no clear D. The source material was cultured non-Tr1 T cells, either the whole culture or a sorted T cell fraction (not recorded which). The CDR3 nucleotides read TGCAGTGCTAGGTATTTTAACAATGAGCAGTTCTTC. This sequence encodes CSARYFNNEQFF.